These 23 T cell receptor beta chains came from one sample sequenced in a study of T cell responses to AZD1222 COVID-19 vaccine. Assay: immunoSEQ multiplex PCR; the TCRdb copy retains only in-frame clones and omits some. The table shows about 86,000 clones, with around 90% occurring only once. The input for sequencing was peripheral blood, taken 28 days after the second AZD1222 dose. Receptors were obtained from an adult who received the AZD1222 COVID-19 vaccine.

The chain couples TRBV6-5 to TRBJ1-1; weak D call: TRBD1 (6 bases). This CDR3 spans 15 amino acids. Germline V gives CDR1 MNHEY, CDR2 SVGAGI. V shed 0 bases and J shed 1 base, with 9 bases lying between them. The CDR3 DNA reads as TGTGCCAGCAGTTACTCCGGGGGCGAGAACACTGAAGCTTTCTTT. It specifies CASSYSGGENTEAFF.

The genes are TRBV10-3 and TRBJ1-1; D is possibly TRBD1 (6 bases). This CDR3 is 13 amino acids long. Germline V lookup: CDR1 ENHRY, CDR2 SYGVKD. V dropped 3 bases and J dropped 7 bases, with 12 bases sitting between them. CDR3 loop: CAISDDRIGEAFF. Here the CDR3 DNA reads TGTGCCATCAGTGATGACAGGATAGGTGAAGCTTTCTTT.

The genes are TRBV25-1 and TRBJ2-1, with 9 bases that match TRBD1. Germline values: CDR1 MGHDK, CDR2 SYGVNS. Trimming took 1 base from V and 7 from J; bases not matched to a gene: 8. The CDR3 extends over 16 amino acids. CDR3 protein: CASSESKGQGSNEQFF. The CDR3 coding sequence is TGTGCCAGCAGTGAATCGAAGGGACAGGGCTCGAATGAGCAGTTCTTC.

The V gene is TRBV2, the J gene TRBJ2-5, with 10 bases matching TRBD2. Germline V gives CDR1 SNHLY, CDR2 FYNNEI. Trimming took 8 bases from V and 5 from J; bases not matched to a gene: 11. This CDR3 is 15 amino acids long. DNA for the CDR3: TGTGCCAGCGGTCAGCGGGGGGGCGGGTTGGAGACCCAGTACTTC. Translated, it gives CASGQRGGGLETQYF.

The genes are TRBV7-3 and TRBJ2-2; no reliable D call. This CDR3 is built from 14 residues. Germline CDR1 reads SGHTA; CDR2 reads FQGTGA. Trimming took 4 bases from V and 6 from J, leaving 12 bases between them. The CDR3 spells CASSYDGRSGELFF. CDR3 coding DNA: TGTGCCAGCAGCTACGACGGACGGTCCGGGGAGCTGTTTTTT.

CDR3 in amino acids: CAAETGELFF. For the CDR3, the DNA is TGTGCTGCGGAAACCGGGGAGCTGTTTTTT. The rearrangement joins TRBV30 to TRBJ2-2; D unclear. The CDR3 is made up of 10 amino acids. Per the germline V gene, CDR1 is GTSNPN and CDR2 is SVGIG (reference sequence). The whole variable domain, filled in from reference TRBV30 and TRBJ2-2, reads SQTIHQWPATLVQPVGSPLSLECTVEGTSNPNLYWYRQAAGRGLQLLFYSVGIGQISSEVPQNLSASRPQDRQFILSSKKLLLSDSGFYLCAAETGELFFGEGSRLTVL.

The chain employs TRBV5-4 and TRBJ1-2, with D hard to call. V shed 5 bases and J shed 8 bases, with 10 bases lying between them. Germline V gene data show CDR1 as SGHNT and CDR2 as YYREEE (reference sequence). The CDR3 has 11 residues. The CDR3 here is CASSPGEGYTF. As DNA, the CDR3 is TGTGCCAGCAGTCCTGGGGAGGGCTACACCTTC.

The CDR3 reads CASSPWGGRDYEQYV. The CDR3 coding sequence is TGTGCCAGCAGCCCCTGGGGTGGCAGGGACTACGAGCAGTACGTC. V is TRBV11-2 and J is TRBJ2-7; perhaps TRBD1 as D (5 bases). CDR3 length: 15 amino acids. Germline V gene sequence: CDR1 SGHAT, CDR2 FQNNGV. Trimming stripped 5 bases from V and 3 bases from J, with 17 bases between.

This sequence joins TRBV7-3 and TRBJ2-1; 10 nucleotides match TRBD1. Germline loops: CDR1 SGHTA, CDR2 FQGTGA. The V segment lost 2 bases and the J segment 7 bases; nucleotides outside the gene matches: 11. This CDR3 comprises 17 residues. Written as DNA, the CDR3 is TGTGCCAGCAGCTTATTACCCGGGACAGGGGATTGGAATGAGCAGTTCTTC. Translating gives CASSLLPGTGDWNEQFF.

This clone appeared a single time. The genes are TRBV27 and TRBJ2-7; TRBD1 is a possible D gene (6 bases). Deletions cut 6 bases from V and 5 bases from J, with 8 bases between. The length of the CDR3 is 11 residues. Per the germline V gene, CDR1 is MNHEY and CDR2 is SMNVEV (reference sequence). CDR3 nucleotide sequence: TGTGCCAGCAGCCGACAGGACGAGCAGTACGTC. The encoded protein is CASSRQDEQYV.

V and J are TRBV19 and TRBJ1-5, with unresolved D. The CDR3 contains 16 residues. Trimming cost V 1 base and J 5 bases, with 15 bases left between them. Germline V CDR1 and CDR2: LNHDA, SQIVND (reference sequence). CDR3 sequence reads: CASSIAPRPPHQPQHF. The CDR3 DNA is TGTGCCAGTAGTATAGCCCCCAGACCGCCCCATCAGCCCCAGCATTTT.

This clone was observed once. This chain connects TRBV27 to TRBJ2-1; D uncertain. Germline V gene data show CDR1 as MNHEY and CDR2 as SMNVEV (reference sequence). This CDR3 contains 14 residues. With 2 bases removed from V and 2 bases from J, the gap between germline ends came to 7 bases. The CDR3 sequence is CASSLLDAYNEQFF. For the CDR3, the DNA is TGTGCCAGCAGTTTACTTGACGCCTACAATGAGCAGTTCTTC.

CDR3 region: CASSQRGATYGYTF. The CDR3 nucleotides are TGTGCCAGCAGCCAAAGGGGCGCTACCTATGGCTACACCTTC. V usage is TRBV3-1 (or the pseudogene TRBV3-2) and J usage is TRBJ1-2; D possibly corresponds to TRBD1 (5 bases). Trimming shortened V by 2 bases and J by 4 bases, and 11 bases separated the two germline ends. The CDR3 totals 14 residues. Germline CDR1 LGHDT, CDR2 YNNKEL (reference sequence).

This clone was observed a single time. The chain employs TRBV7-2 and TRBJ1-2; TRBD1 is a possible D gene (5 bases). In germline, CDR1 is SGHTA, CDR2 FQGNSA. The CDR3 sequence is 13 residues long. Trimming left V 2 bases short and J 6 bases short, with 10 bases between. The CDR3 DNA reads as TGTGCCAGCAGCTTACTGGCAGGGAATGGCTACACCTTC. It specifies CASSLLAGNGYTF.

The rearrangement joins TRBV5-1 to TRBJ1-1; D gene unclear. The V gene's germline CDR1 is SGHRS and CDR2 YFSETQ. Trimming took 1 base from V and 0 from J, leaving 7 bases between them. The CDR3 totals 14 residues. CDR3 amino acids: CASSLTEVNTEAFF. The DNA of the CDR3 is TGCGCCAGCAGCTTGACCGAAGTGAACACTGAAGCTTTCTTT.

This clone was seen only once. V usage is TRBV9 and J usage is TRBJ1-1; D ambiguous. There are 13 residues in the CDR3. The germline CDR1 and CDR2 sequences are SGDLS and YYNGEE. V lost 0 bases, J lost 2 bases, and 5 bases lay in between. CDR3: CASSVGSNTEAFF. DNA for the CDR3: TGTGCCAGCAGCGTAGGGAGTAACACTGAAGCTTTCTTT.

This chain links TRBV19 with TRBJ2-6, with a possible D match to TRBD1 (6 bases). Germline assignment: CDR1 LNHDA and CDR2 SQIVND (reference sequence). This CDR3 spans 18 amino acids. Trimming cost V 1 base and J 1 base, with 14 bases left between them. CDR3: CASSIGNRVESGANVLTF. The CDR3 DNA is TGTGCCAGTAGTATAGGAAACAGGGTAGAGTCTGGGGCCAACGTCCTGACTTTC.

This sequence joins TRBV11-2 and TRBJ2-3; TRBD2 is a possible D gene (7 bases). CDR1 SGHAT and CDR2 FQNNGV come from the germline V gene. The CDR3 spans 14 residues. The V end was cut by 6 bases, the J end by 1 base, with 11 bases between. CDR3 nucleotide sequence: TGTGCCAGCAGATCCGGGGGGCGCACAGATACGCAGTATTTT. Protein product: CASRSGGRTDTQYF.

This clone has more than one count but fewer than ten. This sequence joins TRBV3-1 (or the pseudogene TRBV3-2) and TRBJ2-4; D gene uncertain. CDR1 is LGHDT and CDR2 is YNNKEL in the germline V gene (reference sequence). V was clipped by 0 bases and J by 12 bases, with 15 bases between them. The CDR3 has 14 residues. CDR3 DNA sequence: TGTGCCAGCAGCCAAGATGGTCCTTTGGGGAATCAGTACTTC. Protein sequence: CASSQDGPLGNQYF.

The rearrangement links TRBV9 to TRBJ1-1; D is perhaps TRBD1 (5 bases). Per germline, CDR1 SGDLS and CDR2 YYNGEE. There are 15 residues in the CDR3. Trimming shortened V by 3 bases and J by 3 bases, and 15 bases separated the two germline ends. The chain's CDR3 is CASSAEGTGDTEAFF. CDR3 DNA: TGTGCCAGCAGCGCCGAGGGAACGGGGGACACTGAAGCTTTCTTT.

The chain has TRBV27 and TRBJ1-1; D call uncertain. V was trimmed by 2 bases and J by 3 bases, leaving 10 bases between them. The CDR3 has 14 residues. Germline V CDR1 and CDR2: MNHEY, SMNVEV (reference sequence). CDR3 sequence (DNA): TGTGCCAGCAGTTTAGAGGTGGCGGACACTGAAGCTTTCTTT. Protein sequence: CASSLEVADTEAFF.

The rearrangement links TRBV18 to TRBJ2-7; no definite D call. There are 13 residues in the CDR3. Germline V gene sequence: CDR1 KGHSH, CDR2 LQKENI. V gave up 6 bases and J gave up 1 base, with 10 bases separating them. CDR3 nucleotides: TGTGCCAGCTCCATAGACGCGTCCTACGAGCAGTACGTC. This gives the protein CASSIDASYEQYV.

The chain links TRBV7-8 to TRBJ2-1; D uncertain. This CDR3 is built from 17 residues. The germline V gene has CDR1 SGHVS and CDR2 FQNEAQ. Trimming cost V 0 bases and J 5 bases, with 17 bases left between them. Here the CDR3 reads CASSLARWIGRNNEQFF. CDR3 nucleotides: TGTGCCAGCAGCTTAGCGAGGTGGATTGGGCGGAACAATGAGCAGTTCTTC.